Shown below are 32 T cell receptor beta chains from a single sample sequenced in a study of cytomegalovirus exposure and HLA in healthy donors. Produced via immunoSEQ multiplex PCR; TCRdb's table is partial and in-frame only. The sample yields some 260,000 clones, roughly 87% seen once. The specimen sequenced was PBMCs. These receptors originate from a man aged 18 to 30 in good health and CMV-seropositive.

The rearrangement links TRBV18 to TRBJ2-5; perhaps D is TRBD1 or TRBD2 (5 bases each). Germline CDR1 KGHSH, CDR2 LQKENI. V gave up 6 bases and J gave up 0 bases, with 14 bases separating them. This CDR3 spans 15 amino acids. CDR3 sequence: CASSPQWGNQETQYF. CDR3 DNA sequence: TGTGCCAGCTCCCCTCAATGGGGGAACCAAGAGACCCAGTACTTC. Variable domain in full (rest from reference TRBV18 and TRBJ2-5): NAGVMQNPRHLVRRRGQEARLRCSPMKGHSHVYWYRQLPEEGLKFMVYLQKENIIDESGMPKERFSAEFPKEGPSILRIQQVVRGDSAAYFCASSPQWGNQETQYFGPGTRLLVL.

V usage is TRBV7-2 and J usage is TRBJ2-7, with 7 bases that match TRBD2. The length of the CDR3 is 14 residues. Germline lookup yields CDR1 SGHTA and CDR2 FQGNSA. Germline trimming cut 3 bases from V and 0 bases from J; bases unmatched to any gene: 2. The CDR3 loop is CASSFAGVSYEQYF. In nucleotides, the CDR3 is TGTGCCAGCAGCTTTGCGGGAGTCTCCTACGAGCAGTACTTC. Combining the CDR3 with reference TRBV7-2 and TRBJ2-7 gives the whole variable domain GAGVSQSPSNKVTEKGKDVELRCDPISGHTALYWYRQSLGQGLEFLIYFQGNSAPDKSGLPSDRFSAERTGGSVSTLTIQRTQQEDSAVYLCASSFAGVSYEQYFGPGTRLTVT.

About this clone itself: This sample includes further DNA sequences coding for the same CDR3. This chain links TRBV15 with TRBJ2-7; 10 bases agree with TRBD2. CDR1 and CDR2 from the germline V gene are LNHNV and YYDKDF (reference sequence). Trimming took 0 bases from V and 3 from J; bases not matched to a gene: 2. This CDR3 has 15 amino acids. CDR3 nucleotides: TGTGCCACCAGCAGAGAAGCTAGCGGGAGCTACGAGCAGTACTTC. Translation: CATSREASGSYEQYF.

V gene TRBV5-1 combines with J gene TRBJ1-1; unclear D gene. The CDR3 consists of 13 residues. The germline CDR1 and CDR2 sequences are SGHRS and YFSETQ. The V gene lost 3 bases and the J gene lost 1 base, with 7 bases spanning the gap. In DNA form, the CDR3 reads TGCGCCAGCAGCTCCGACACGAACACTGAAGCTTTCTTT. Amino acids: CASSSDTNTEAFF. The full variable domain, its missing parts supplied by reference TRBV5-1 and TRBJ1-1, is KAGVTQTPRYLIKTRGQQVTLSCSPISGHRSVSWYQQTPGQGLQFLFEYFSETQRNKGNFPGRFSGRQFSNSRSEMNVSTLELGDSALYLCASSSDTNTEAFFGQGTRLTVV.

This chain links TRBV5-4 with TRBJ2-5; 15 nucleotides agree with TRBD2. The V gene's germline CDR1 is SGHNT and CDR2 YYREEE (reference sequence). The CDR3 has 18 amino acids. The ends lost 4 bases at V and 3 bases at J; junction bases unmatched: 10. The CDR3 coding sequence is TGTGCCAGCAGCCGGGGACTAGCGGGAGGAAGATCTAAAGAGACCCAGTACTTC. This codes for CASSRGLAGGRSKETQYF. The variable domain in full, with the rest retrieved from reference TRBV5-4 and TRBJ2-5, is ETGVTQSPTHLIKTRGQQVTLRCSSQSGHNTVSWYQQALGQGPQFIFQYYREEENGRGNFPPRFSGLQFPNYSSELNVNALELDDSALYLCASSRGLAGGRSKETQYFGPGTRLLVL.

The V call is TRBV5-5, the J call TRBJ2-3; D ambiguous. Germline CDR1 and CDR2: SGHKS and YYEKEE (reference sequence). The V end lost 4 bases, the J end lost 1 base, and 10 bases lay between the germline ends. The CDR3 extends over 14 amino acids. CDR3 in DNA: TGTGCCAGCAGCCGGCCCCTGGGCACAGATACGCAGTATTTT. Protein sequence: CASSRPLGTDTQYF.

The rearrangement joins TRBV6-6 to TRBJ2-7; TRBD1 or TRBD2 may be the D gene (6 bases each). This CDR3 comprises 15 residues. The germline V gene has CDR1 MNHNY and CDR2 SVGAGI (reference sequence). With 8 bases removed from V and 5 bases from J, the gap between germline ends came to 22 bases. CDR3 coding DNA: TGTGCCAGCGAGGGGGGAGGCCTCCTTCTCAACGAGCAGTACTTC. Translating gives CASEGGGLLLNEQYF.

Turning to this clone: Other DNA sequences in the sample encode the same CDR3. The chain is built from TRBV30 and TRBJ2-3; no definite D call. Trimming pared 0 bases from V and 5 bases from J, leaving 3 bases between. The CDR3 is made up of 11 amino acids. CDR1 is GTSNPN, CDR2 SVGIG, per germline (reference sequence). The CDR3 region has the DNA TGTGCCTGGAGTGTCGGAGATACGCAGTATTTT. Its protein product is CAWSVGDTQYF.

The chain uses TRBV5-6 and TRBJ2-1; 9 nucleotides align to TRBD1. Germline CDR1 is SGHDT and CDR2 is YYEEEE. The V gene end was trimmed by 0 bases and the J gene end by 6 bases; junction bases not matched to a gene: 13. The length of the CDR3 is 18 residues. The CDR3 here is CASSLVRGTGRAVNEQFF. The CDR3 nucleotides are TGTGCCAGCAGCTTGGTCCGGGGGACAGGGAGGGCTGTCAATGAGCAGTTCTTC.

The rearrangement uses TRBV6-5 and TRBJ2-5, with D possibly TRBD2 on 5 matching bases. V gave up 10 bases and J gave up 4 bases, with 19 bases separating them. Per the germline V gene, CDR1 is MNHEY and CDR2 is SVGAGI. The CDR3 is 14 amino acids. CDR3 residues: CATPVTRVGETQYF. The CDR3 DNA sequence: TGTGCCACCCCAGTTACGAGGGTAGGAGAGACCCAGTACTTC.

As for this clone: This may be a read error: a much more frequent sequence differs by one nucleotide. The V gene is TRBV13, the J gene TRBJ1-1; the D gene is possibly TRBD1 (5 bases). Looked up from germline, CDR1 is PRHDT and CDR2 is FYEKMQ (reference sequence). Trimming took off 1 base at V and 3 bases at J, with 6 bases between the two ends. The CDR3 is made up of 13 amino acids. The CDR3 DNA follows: TGTGCCAGCAGCTTAGAAGGGGACACTGAAGCTTTCTTT. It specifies CASSLEGDTEAFF. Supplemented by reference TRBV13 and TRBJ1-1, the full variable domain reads AAGVIQSPRHLIKEKRETATLKCYPIPRHDTVYWYQQGPGQDPQFLISFYEKMQSDKGSIPDRFSAQQFSDYHSELNMSSLELGDSALYFCASSLEGDTEAFFGQGTRLTVV.

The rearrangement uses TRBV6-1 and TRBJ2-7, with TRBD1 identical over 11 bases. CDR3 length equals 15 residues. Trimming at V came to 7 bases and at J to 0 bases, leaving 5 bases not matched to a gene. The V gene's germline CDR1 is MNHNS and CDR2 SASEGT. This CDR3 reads CASTEGTGGSYEQYF. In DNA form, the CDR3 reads TGTGCCAGCACCGAGGGGACAGGGGGCTCCTACGAGCAGTACTTC.

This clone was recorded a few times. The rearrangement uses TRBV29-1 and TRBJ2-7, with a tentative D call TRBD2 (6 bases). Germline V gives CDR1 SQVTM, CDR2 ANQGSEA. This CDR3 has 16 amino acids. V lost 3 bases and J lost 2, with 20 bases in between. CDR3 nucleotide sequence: TGCAGCGTTGATCCGCTAGCGCGAGGAAGAACCTACGAGCAGTACTTC. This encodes CSVDPLARGRTYEQYF.

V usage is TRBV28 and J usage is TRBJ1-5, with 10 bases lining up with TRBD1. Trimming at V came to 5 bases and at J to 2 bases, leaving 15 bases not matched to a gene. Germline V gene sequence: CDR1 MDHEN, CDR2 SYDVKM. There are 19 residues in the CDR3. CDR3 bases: TGTGCCAGCAGTCCGTCAGCAGGGGACAGGGGTATTGGCAATCAGCCCCAGCATTTT. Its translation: CASSPSAGDRGIGNQPQHF. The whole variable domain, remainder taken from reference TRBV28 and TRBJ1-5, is DVKVTQSSRYLVKRTGEKVFLECVQDMDHENMFWYRQDPGLGLRLIYFSYDVKMKEKGDIPEGYSVSREKKERFSLILESASTNQTSMYLCASSPSAGDRGIGNQPQHFGDGTRLSIL.

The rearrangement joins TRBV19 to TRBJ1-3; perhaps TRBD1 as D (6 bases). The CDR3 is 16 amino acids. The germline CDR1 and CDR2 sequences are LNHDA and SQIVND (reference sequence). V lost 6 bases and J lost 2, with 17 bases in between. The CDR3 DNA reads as TGTGCCAGTAGCACCCACAGGGTCCGGGCTGGAAACACCATATATTTT. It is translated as CASSTHRVRAGNTIYF.

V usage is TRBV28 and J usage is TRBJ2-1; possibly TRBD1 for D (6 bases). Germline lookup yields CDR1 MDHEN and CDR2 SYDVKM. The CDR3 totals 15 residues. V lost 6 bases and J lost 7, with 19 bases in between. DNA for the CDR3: TGTGCCAGCAGCCTTCAGGGGCGAACCTGGAATGAGCAGTTCTTC. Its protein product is CASSLQGRTWNEQFF.

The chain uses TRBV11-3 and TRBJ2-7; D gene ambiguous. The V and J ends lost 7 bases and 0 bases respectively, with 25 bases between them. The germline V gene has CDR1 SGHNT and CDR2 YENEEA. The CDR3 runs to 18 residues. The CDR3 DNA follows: TGTGCCAGCACCCCTGCCCCCCGGGTTTGGGCGCGCTCCTACGAGCAGTACTTC. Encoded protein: CASTPAPRVWARSYEQYF.

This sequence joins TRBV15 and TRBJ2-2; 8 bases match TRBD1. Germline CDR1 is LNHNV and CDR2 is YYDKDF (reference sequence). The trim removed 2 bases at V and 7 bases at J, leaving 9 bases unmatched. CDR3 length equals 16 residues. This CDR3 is CATSRTRTGLVGELFF. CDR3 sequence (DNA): TGTGCCACCAGCAGAACGAGGACAGGGCTCGTCGGGGAGCTGTTTTTT.

The chain's CDR3 is CASSLEIGAETQYF. In nucleotides, the CDR3 is TGCGCCAGCAGCTTGGAAATAGGGGCGGAGACCCAGTACTTC. V is TRBV5-1 and J is TRBJ2-5, with D maybe TRBD1 (5 bases). The CDR3 totals 14 residues. Germline loops: CDR1 SGHRS, CDR2 YFSETQ. Trimming stripped 0 bases from V and 5 bases from J, with 11 bases between. Based on the CDR3 plus reference TRBV5-1 and TRBJ2-5, the full variable domain is KAGVTQTPRYLIKTRGQQVTLSCSPISGHRSVSWYQQTPGQGLQFLFEYFSETQRNKGNFPGRFSGRQFSNSRSEMNVSTLELGDSALYLCASSLEIGAETQYFGPGTRLLVL.

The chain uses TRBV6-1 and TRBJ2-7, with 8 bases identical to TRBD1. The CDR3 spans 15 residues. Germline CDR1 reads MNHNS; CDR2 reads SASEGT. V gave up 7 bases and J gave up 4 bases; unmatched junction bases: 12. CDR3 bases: TGTGCCAGCATTTTGAACCCTACAGGGGGTTACGAGCAGTACTTC. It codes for CASILNPTGGYEQYF.

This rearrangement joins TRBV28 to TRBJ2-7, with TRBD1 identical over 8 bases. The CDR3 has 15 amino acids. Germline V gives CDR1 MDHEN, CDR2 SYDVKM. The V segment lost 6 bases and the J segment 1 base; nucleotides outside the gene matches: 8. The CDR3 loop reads CASRTGTGGSYEQYF. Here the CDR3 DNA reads TGTGCCAGCAGAACGGGGACAGGCGGGTCCTACGAGCAGTACTTC.

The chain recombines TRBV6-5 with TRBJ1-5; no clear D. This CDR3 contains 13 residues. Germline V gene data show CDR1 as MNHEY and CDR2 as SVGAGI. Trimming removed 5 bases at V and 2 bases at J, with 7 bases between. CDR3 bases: TGTGCCAGCAGTAGGCGTCGCAATCAGCCCCAGCATTTT. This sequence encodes CASSRRRNQPQHF.

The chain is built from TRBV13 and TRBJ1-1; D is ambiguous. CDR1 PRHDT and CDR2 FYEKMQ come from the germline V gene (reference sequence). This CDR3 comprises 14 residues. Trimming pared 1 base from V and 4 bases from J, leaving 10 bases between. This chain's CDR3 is CASSLVTPGTEAFF. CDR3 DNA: TGTGCCAGCAGCTTAGTCACACCGGGCACTGAAGCTTTCTTT. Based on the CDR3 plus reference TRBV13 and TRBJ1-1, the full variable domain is AAGVIQSPRHLIKEKRETATLKCYPIPRHDTVYWYQQGPGQDPQFLISFYEKMQSDKGSIPDRFSAQQFSDYHSELNMSSLELGDSALYFCASSLVTPGTEAFFGQGTRLTVV.

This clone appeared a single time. This CDR3 reads CASSVGIGTGGAYEQYF. As DNA, the CDR3 is TGTGCCAGCAGCGTAGGCATTGGGACAGGGGGGGCCTACGAGCAGTACTTC. The chain carries TRBV9 and TRBJ2-7; 11 bases line up with TRBD1. The J segment lost 2 bases and the V segment lost 0 bases, leaving 7 bases of the junction unmatched. Germline-derived CDR1 and CDR2 are SGDLS and YYNGEE. CDR3 length equals 17 residues.

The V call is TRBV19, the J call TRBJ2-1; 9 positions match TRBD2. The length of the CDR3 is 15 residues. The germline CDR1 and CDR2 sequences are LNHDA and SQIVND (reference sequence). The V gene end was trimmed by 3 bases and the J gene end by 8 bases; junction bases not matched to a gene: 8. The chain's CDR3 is CASSMVAGGGDEQFF. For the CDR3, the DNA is TGTGCCAGTAGTATGGTCGCGGGAGGGGGAGATGAGCAGTTCTTC.

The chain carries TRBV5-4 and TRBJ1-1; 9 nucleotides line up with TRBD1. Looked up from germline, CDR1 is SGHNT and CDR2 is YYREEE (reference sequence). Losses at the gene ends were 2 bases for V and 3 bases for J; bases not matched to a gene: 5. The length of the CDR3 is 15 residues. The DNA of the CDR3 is TGTGCCAGCAGCTTAAGGGACAGGGCGGACACTGAAGCTTTCTTT. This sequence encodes CASSLRDRADTEAFF. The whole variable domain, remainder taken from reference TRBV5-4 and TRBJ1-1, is ETGVTQSPTHLIKTRGQQVTLRCSSQSGHNTVSWYQQALGQGPQFIFQYYREEENGRGNFPPRFSGLQFPNYSSELNVNALELDDSALYLCASSLRDRADTEAFFGQGTRLTVV.

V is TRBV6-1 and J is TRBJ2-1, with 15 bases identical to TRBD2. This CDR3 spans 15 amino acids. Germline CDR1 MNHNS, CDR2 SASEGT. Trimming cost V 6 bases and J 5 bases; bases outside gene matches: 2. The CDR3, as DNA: TGTGCCAGCAGCGGACTAGCGGGAGGGAACAATGAGCAGTTCTTC. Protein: CASSGLAGGNNEQFF.

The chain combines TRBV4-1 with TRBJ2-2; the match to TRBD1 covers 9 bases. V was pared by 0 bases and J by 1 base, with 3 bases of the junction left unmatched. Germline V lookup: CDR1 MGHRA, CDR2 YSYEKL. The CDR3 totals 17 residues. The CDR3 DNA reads TGCGCCAGCAGCCAAGAACCGGGACAGGGGAACACCGGGGAGCTGTTTTTT. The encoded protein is CASSQEPGQGNTGELFF.

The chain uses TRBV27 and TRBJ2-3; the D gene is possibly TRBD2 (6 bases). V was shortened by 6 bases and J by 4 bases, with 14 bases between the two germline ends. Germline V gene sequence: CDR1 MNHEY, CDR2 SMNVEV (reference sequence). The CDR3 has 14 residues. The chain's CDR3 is CASSPLGGPDTQYF. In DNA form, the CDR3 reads TGTGCCAGCAGCCCTCTGGGAGGCCCAGATACGCAGTATTTT.

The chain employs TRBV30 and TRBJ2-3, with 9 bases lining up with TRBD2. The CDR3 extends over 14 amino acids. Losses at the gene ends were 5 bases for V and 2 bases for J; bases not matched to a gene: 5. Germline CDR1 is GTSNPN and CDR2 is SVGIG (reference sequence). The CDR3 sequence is CAWVTSGFTDTQYF. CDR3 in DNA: TGTGCCTGGGTGACTAGCGGCTTCACAGATACGCAGTATTTT.

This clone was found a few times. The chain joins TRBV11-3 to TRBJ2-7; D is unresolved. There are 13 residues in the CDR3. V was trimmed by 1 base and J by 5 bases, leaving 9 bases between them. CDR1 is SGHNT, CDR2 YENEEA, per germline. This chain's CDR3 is CASSLGKVHEQYF. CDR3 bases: TGTGCCAGCAGCTTAGGGAAGGTCCACGAGCAGTACTTC. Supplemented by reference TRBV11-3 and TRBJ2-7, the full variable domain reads EAGVVQSPRYKIIEKKQPVAFWCNPISGHNTLYWYLQNLGQGPELLIRYENEEAVDDSQLPKDRFSAERLKGVDSTLKIQPAELGDSAVYLCASSLGKVHEQYFGPGTRLTVT.

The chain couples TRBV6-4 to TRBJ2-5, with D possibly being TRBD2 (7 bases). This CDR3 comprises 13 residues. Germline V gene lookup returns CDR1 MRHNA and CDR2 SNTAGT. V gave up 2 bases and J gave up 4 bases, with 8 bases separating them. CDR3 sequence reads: CASSDRGGETQYF. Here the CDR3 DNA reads TGTGCCAGCAGTGACAGGGGGGGAGAGACCCAGTACTTC.